This T cell receptor (beta chain) stems from a study of T cells in Graves' hyperthyroidism and ophthalmopathy. About the study: The blood sample was taken at first diagnosis, before treatment began.

Researchers took RNA transcripts and amplified the TCR beta CDR3 regions from them. In the first-round RT-PCR of the TCR CDR3, the HTBI primer set was used. A single record per CDR3 protein comes from TCRdb applying MiXCR to the multiplex PCR reads. The sample lists under 350,000 distinct CDR3 sequences; around a sixth were seen once. The germline V gene has CDR1 KGHSH and CDR2 LQKENI. The CDR3 extends over 15 amino acids. Trimming took 3 bases from V and 3 from J, leaving 11 bases between them. Study outcomes and limitations: The authors' 13 V-J model separated ophthalmopathy from stable hyperthyroidism.

The definition of stable Graves' hyperthyroidism was no ophthalmopathy progression within 18 months. Any patient presenting with uncontrolled infection, other autoimmune disease, pregnancy or lactation was left out. This clonotype was counted a few times. What it binds is unknown. This clonotype was obtained from a woman in her forties or fifties with Graves' hyperthyroidism. This chain links TRBV18 with TRBJ1-4; tentatively, D is TRBD1 (5 bases). The sequenced sample was blood. The CDR3 coding sequence is TGTGCCAGCTCACCGTTGGGACCACCTAATGAAAAACTGTTTTTT. Protein: CASSPLGPPNEKLFF.